The text below deals with one T cell receptor beta chain. This sample was taken from a study of blood T cell repertoires in COVID-19. CDR1 is KGHDR and CDR2 is SFDVKD in the germline V gene. The CDR3 consists of 15 residues. The ends lost 4 bases at V and 4 bases at J; junction bases unmatched: 4. Original analysis: Using reference gene primer amplification, nucleated cell counts were estimated. Sequencing was performed with immunoSEQ multiplex PCR; in TCRdb, only in-frame clones are kept and a portion is missing. Clone size and the V and J calls come from that table; the DNA yielded D and trimming. The data contain around 300,000 clones, 85% to 90% of them seen just once; the ten biggest clones take up 3% to 4%.

V usage is TRBV24-1 and J usage is TRBJ2-7; the match to TRBD2 covers 12 bases. This clonotype was sampled from a woman aged 40-49 years with acute or convalescent COVID-19. Sequencing was performed on peripheral blood. Written as DNA, the CDR3 is TGTGCCACCAGTGAAGGGCTAGCGGGGGGGTACGAGCAGTACGTC. This sequence encodes CATSEGLAGGYEQYV.